The 25 T cell receptor beta chains below all came from one sample that was sequenced in a study of blood T cell repertoires in COVID-19. The method was immunoSEQ multiplex PCR; TCRdb's version includes in-frame clones alone and lacks a portion of them. Among more than 300,000 clones listed, around 90% were seen once. The sequencing input was peripheral blood. The receptors were sampled from a woman aged 18-29 years who had recovered from COVID-19.

The genes are TRBV2 and TRBJ2-7; 7 positions match TRBD2. The junction had 9 bases not matched to a gene; V was cut back by 1 base and J by 0 bases. The germline CDR1 and CDR2 sequences are SNHLY and FYNNEI. This CDR3 contains 17 residues. In nucleotides, the CDR3 is TGTGCCAGCAGTGAAGACCCTAGCGGCCTTAGCTCCTACGAGCAGTACGTC. It specifies CASSEDPSGLSSYEQYV.

Only a few counts were recorded for this clone. J is TRBJ2-6 and V is TRBV4-3; TRBD1 aligns across 9 bases. The germline gives CDR1 LGHNA, CDR2 YSLEER. J gave up 1 base and V 1 base, and 5 bases lay outside the gene matches. The CDR3 has 18 amino acids. Here the CDR3 reads CASSQADRGVSGANVLTF. CDR3 bases: TGCGCCAGCAGCCAAGCGGACAGGGGCGTATCTGGGGCCAACGTCCTGACTTTC.

The V gene is TRBV6-2 or TRBV6-3, the J gene TRBJ2-3; a possible D gene is TRBD2 (6 bases). With 8 bases removed from V and 3 bases from J, the gap between germline ends came to 15 bases. This CDR3 contains 14 residues. Germline V CDR1 and CDR2: MNHEY, SVGEGT. The CDR3 here is CASRPGLLTDTQYF. As DNA, the CDR3 is TGTGCCAGCCGCCCGGGACTCCTAACAGATACGCAGTATTTT.

The chain combines TRBV6-2 or TRBV6-3 with TRBJ1-1, with D maybe TRBD1 (5 bases). Per germline, CDR1 MNHEY and CDR2 SVGEGT. This CDR3 comprises 10 residues. Trimming cost V 5 bases and J 10 bases, with 8 bases left between them. CDR3 sequence (DNA): TGTGCCAGCAGTGACAGTCGAGCTTTCTTT. Translation: CASSDSRAFF.

This chain joins TRBV27 and TRBJ1-2; perhaps TRBD1 as D (6 bases). The germline V and J ends were trimmed by 8 bases and 8 bases, with 21 bases remaining between them. This CDR3 contains 14 residues. Germline CDR1 MNHEY, CDR2 SMNVEV (reference sequence). The CDR3 DNA is TGTGCCAGCGGATTAGCAGGGGTAGGGTGGGGCTACACCTTC. Translation: CASGLAGVGWGYTF.

The chain has TRBV2 and TRBJ1-4; 7 nucleotides agree with TRBD1. J gave up 5 bases and V 5 bases, and 8 bases lay outside the gene matches. There are 15 residues in the CDR3. Germline CDR1 is SNHLY and CDR2 is FYNNEI. The CDR3 nucleotides read TGTGCCAGCAGTACACCGGGACAGCGAAATGAAAAACTGTTTTTT. Protein product: CASSTPGQRNEKLFF.

Points on this clone: Sequence at one end of the junction differs from germline and may be a read error. V usage is TRBV19 and J usage is TRBJ2-3, with 10 bases aligning to TRBD1. The germline CDR1 and CDR2 sequences are LNHDA and SQIVND (reference sequence). This CDR3 has 13 residues. The DNA of the CDR3 is TGTGCCAGTAAAACAACGGATGGGACAGGGGTAAATTTT. Translation: CASKTTDGTGVNF.

The V call is TRBV7-8, the J call TRBJ2-2; maybe TRBD1 (6 bases). V was cut by 1 base and J by 7 bases, with 7 bases left in between. The CDR3 length is 13 residues. The germline V gene encodes CDR1 SGHVS and CDR2 FQNEAQ. The CDR3 bases are TGTGCCAGCAGCTTAGGAGGGGGCGGGGAGCTGTTTTTT. Translated, it gives CASSLGGGGELFF.

The chain links TRBV19 to TRBJ2-5, with 9 positions matching TRBD2. Trimming removed 5 bases from V and 7 bases from J; junction bases left unmatched: 5. CDR3 length equals 13 residues. The germline V gene encodes CDR1 LNHDA and CDR2 SQIVND (reference sequence). The CDR3 DNA is TGTGCCAGTAGTGAGCGGGAGGTGGGGACCCAGTACTTC. The encoded protein is CASSEREVGTQYF.

The chain couples TRBV5-8 to TRBJ1-5; 8 nucleotides line up with TRBD1. The CDR3 is made up of 15 amino acids. J gave up 0 bases and V 4 bases, and 3 bases lay outside the gene matches. Germline CDR1 and CDR2: SGHTS and YDEGEE. As DNA, the CDR3 is TGTGCCAGCAGCGGGGGACAGGCTAGCAATCAGCCCCAGCATTTT. Its protein product is CASSGGQASNQPQHF.

CDR3 in amino acids: CASSLTRELVGITDTQYF. The CDR3, as DNA: TGTGCCAGCAGCTTGACTAGGGAGTTGGTCGGGATCACAGATACGCAGTATTTT. The chain carries TRBV5-6 and TRBJ2-3; tentative D call: TRBD2 (5 bases). CDR1 SGHDT and CDR2 YYEEEE come from the germline V gene. V lost 1 base to trimming and J lost 2 bases, with 20 bases between them. The CDR3 has 18 amino acids.

This rearrangement joins TRBV6-2 or TRBV6-3 to TRBJ2-1, with D perhaps TRBD2 (5 bases). Germline V gene sequence: CDR1 MNHEY, CDR2 SVGEGT. The germline V and J ends were trimmed by 2 bases and 10 bases, with 12 bases remaining between them. This CDR3 has 13 amino acids. The CDR3 bases are TGTGCCAGCAGTTACCCGCCGGGGAACGAGCAGTTCTTC. It encodes CASSYPPGNEQFF.

A single count supports this clone. The V and J genes are TRBV6-5 and TRBJ1-4; D possibly corresponds to TRBD1 (6 bases). The germline V gene encodes CDR1 MNHEY and CDR2 SVGAGI. Trimming took off 2 bases at V and 7 bases at J, with 8 bases between the two ends. This CDR3 contains 13 residues. The CDR3: CASSYGQSEKLFF. The CDR3 region has the DNA TGTGCCAGCAGTTACGGACAGAGTGAAAAACTGTTTTTT.

The chain has TRBV5-8 and TRBJ1-5, with D unresolved. Germline values: CDR1 SGHTS, CDR2 YDEGEE. The CDR3 runs to 14 residues. Between the trimmed V and J ends, which lost 4 bases and 2 bases, there was a span of 10 bases. CDR3 sequence: CASSQMGGNQPQHF. Written as DNA, the CDR3 is TGTGCCAGCAGCCAAATGGGAGGCAATCAGCCCCAGCATTTT.

The CDR3 DNA reads as TGTGCCATCGGAAGCGGGCGGGAGACCCAGTACTTC. It specifies CAIGSGRETQYF. V is TRBV10-3 and J is TRBJ2-5, with D possibly matching TRBD2 (6 bases). The CDR3 has 12 residues. V lost 8 bases, J lost 5 bases, and 12 bases lay in between. CDR1 is ENHRY, CDR2 SYGVKD, per germline.

This clone was detected only once. This chain joins TRBV10-3 and TRBJ1-2, with D tentatively TRBD1 (5 bases). The CDR3 is 18 amino acids. CDR1 ENHRY and CDR2 SYGVKD come from the germline V gene. V dropped 5 bases and J dropped 7 bases, with 29 bases sitting between them. The CDR3 is CAISPRNKAGIVLGGYTF. For the CDR3, the DNA is TGTGCCATCAGTCCCCGAAACAAGGCAGGGATCGTATTGGGTGGCTACACCTTC.

The genes are TRBV11-3 and TRBJ2-1; 7 bases map to TRBD2. Germline V gene lookup returns CDR1 SGHNT and CDR2 YENEEA. The CDR3 has 15 residues. V lost 0 bases and J lost 8; bases outside the gene matches: 7. The CDR3 coding sequence is TGTGCCAGCAGCTTAGACAGGGAGGGGACGGATGAGCAGTTCTTC. This codes for CASSLDREGTDEQFF.

The chain couples TRBV5-6 to TRBJ1-2; a weak D match, TRBD1 (5 bases). The V gene lost 1 base and the J gene lost 7 bases, with 8 bases spanning the gap. Germline CDR1 reads SGHDT; CDR2 reads YYEEEE. The length of the CDR3 is 12 residues. DNA of the CDR3: TGTGCCAGCAGCTTGTCCGGGGGTGGCTACACCTTC. It yields the protein CASSLSGGGYTF.

The rearrangement uses TRBV27 and TRBJ2-3, with 7 nucleotides matching TRBD1. V lost 5 bases and J lost 2; bases outside the gene matches: 10. The CDR3 spans 16 residues. Germline-derived CDR1 and CDR2 are MNHEY and SMNVEV (reference sequence). The CDR3 DNA reads TGTGCCAGCAGTCCCCTGGACAGGATAAACACAGATACGCAGTATTTT. This gives the protein CASSPLDRINTDTQYF.

V gene TRBV27 combines with J gene TRBJ2-1; TRBD1 matches at 7 bases. The CDR3 is 14 residues long. The germline CDR1 and CDR2 sequences are MNHEY and SMNVEV (reference sequence). V lost 4 bases, J lost 4 bases, and 4 bases stayed unmatched. This chain's CDR3 is CASSWGQTYNEQFF. CDR3 DNA: TGTGCCAGCAGTTGGGGACAGACTTACAATGAGCAGTTCTTC.

V gene TRBV28 combines with J gene TRBJ1-2; the D gene is possibly TRBD1 (6 bases). Trimming removed 4 bases at V and 8 bases at J, with 14 bases between. The CDR3 is 13 amino acids. Germline V gene data show CDR1 as MDHEN and CDR2 as SYDVKM. The CDR3 is CASSSRGRWGYTF. CDR3 nucleotides: TGTGCCAGCAGTTCAAGGGGGAGATGGGGCTACACCTTC.

The J gene is TRBJ1-1, the V gene TRBV6-5; possible D gene TRBD1, 6 bases. This CDR3 contains 12 residues. Germline V gene sequence: CDR1 MNHEY, CDR2 SVGAGI. With 5 bases removed from V and 4 bases from J, the gap between germline ends came to 8 bases. The CDR3 is CASSRGGTEAFF. CDR3 in DNA: TGTGCCAGCAGTAGGGGGGGCACTGAAGCTTTCTTT.

The gene calls are TRBV6-6 and TRBJ1-5; perhaps TRBD1 as D (5 bases). Germline V lookup: CDR1 MNHNY, CDR2 SVGAGI (reference sequence). The CDR3 has 13 residues. V was cut by 8 bases and J by 5 bases, with 13 bases left in between. This CDR3 reads CASSTVSHQPQHF. CDR3 in DNA: TGTGCCAGCTCGACAGTGAGTCATCAGCCCCAGCATTTT.

The chain recombines TRBV5-1 with TRBJ2-3; 7 nucleotides match TRBD2. V trimming: 7 bases; J trimming: 5 bases; junction bases outside the gene matches: 7. There are 13 residues in the CDR3. The germline CDR1 and CDR2 sequences are SGHRS and YFSETQ. This CDR3 reads CASGEGSLDTQYF. The CDR3 DNA sequence: TGCGCCAGCGGGGAGGGCAGTTTAGATACGCAGTATTTT.

The genes are TRBV18 and TRBJ2-2; 9 positions match TRBD1. From germline, CDR1 is KGHSH and CDR2 LQKENI. The CDR3 contains 15 residues. The J segment lost 5 bases and the V segment lost 1 base, leaving 2 bases of the junction unmatched. The CDR3 region has the DNA TGTGCCAGCTCACCACGGACAGGGGAGACCGGGGAGCTGTTTTTT. Amino acid sequence: CASSPRTGETGELFF.